The entry that follows covers one T cell receptor beta chain sequence. Its recognized antigen is unknown. No much larger clone is present one base from it, and per-base qualities are unavailable. Preparation of the library involved the immunoSEQ multiplex PCR assay. TCRdb stores this immuneACCESS table with in-frame sequences only. Part of the clones is absent; in the studies checked, under half of the shortfall reflects unresolved V genes, and no reason is known for the rest. A total of about 60,000 clones appear in this sample, approximately 86% of them only once. Jointly, the top ten make up approximately 5.1% of the sample. Trimming accounts for 4 bases at V and 0 bases at J, while the number of junction bases matched to no gene is 8. Taken from the germline V gene, the CDR1 and CDR2 loops are MGHRA and YSYEKL. The CDR3 holds 18 amino acids from the cysteine to the phenylalanine. The kept DNA is CDR3 alone, 54 bases in frame from the first base.

The sample belongs to a study of technical replicates of blood from a handful of donors (dated by TCRdb to about 2017). The sequence is built from TRBV4-1 and TRBJ1-6, and 8 junction bases match TRBD1. What was sequenced was PBMCs. This TCR came from a human donor in good health. Some clones in this sample may be carry-over from other donors' samples. The CDR3 is CASSPKDRGNSYNSPLHF. DNA sequence: TGCGCCAGCAGCCCTAAAGACAGGGGAAACTCCTATAATTCACCCCTCCACTTT.